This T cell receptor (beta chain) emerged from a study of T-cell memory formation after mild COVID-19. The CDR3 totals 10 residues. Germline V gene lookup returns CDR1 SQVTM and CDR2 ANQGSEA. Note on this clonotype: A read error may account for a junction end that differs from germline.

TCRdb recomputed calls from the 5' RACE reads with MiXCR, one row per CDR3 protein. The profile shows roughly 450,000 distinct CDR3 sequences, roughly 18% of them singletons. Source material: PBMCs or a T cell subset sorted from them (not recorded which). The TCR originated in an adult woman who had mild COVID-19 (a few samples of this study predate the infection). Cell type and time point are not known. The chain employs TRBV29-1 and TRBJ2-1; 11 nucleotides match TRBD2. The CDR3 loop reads CSVATSGKIF. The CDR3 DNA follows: TGCAGCGTCGCGACTAGCGGGAAAATCTTC.